This record looks at one TCR beta chain sequence and its context. This specimen comes from a study of blood T cell repertoires in COVID-19. The CDR3 has 13 residues. The ends lost 8 bases at V and 4 bases at J; junction bases unmatched: 5. CDR1 and CDR2 (germline): KGHDR, SFDVKD. Here immunoSEQ multiplex PCR was the method, and the copy in TCRdb shows in-frame clones only, minus some. The sample consists of approximately 150,000 clones, about nine tenths of them appearing once. This TCR was sampled from a woman in her fifties or sixties who had recovered from COVID-19. This chain uses TRBV24-1 with TRBJ2-5; 8 nucleotides line up with TRBD1. The sequencing sample was made of peripheral blood. The CDR3 sequence: CATMDRVGETQYF. CDR3 nucleotides: TGTGCCACCATGGACAGGGTAGGAGAGACCCAGTACTTC.